This entry lists 30 T cell receptor beta chains sequenced from one sample in a study of cytomegalovirus exposure and HLA in healthy donors. PCR used 60 Vbeta primers and 13 Jbeta primers. Libraries were prepared by immunoSEQ multiplex PCR; TCRdb keeps only in-frame clonotypes and omits some of them. Found here are roughly 240,000 clones, roughly 82% of them singletons; the top ten hold 5% to 6.5%. Sequencing was done on a sample of PBMCs. All receptors derive from a woman between 40 and 50 years old in good health and CMV-seropositive.

The V and J genes are TRBV10-3 and TRBJ1-2; 8 positions agree with TRBD1. There are 14 residues in the CDR3. CDR1 ENHRY and CDR2 SYGVKD come from the germline V gene. J gave up 8 bases and V 2 bases, and 7 bases lay outside the gene matches. The CDR3 DNA sequence: TGTGCCATCAGTGAGGCCCAGGGGGCTCGGGGCTACACCTTC. This translates into CAISEAQGARGYTF.

The gene calls are TRBV4-3 and TRBJ2-3, with TRBD1 matching over 7 bases. Per germline, CDR1 LGHNA and CDR2 YSLEER. Germline trimming cut 4 bases from V and 2 bases from J; bases unmatched to any gene: 12. The CDR3 covers 17 residues. CDR3 region: CASSLLSPGQITDTQYF. The CDR3 coding sequence is TGCGCCAGCAGCCTCCTCTCCCCGGGACAGATCACAGATACGCAGTATTTT.

The chain uses TRBV4-2 and TRBJ2-3; TRBD2 matches at 11 bases. The V and J ends lost 1 base and 3 bases, in that order; junction bases with no gene match: 6. CDR1 and CDR2 from the germline V gene are LGHNA and YNFKEQ. This CDR3 contains 17 residues. For the CDR3, the DNA is TGTGCCAGCAGCCAAGGCCATAGCGGGGGGGCGACAGATACGCAGTATTTT. This gives the protein CASSQGHSGGATDTQYF.

The chain carries TRBV29-1 and TRBJ2-3; TRBD2 matches at 9 bases. V was clipped by 4 bases and J by 5 bases; unmatched bases: 7. Per germline, CDR1 SQVTM and CDR2 ANQGSEA. This CDR3 contains 14 residues. CDR3 DNA: TGCAGCGTTGGGCGGGGGGGCCAAAGAGATACGCAGTATTTT. It specifies CSVGRGGQRDTQYF.

The chain carries TRBV2 and TRBJ2-5; 10 bases match TRBD1. The J call may not be correct, given that the DNA end is closer to TRBJ2-7. Per the germline V gene, CDR1 is SNHLY and CDR2 is FYNNEI. The CDR3 is 16 amino acids. The CDR3: CASSLTGTGASYEQYF. In DNA, the CDR3 is TGTGCCAGCAGCCTTACCGGGACAGGGGCATCCTACGAGCAGTACTTC.

The chain recombines TRBV19 with TRBJ1-2; 11 nucleotides agree with TRBD1. CDR1 is LNHDA, CDR2 SQIVND, per germline (reference sequence). The trim removed 4 bases at V and 7 bases at J, leaving 8 bases unmatched. This CDR3 is built from 15 residues. The CDR3 here is CASSNLDRGLRGYTF. CDR3 DNA: TGTGCCAGTAGTAATTTGGACAGGGGGCTGCGTGGCTACACCTTC.

The genes are TRBV25-1 and TRBJ1-2; D not certain. Germline CDR1 MGHDK, CDR2 SYGVNS. V lost 5 bases and J 7 bases, leaving 8 bases between the germline ends. The CDR3 is 11 residues long. The CDR3 protein is CASSINSGYTF. The CDR3 DNA reads TGTGCCAGCAGTATAAACAGTGGCTACACCTTC.

The J gene is TRBJ2-1, the V gene TRBV30; 8 nucleotides match TRBD1. Germline values: CDR1 GTSNPN, CDR2 SVGIG (reference sequence). The CDR3 has 14 amino acids. With 4 bases clipped from V and 2 bases from J, the junction kept 4 bases outside the gene matches. The CDR3 sequence: CAWTGGYPYNEQFF. The DNA for the CDR3 is TGTGCCTGGACAGGGGGCTATCCCTACAATGAGCAGTTCTTC.

The chain combines TRBV4-1 with TRBJ2-7; TRBD1 aligns across 10 bases. CDR3 length: 16 residues. Germline V gene lookup returns CDR1 MGHRA and CDR2 YSYEKL. After removal of 4 bases from V and 3 bases from J, the junction contained 9 bases not matched to a gene. In nucleotides, the CDR3 is TGCGCCAGCAGCCGAGGTTGGGGACAGGGGAGCTACGAGCAGTACTTC. Amino acid sequence: CASSRGWGQGSYEQYF.

V gene TRBV30 combines with J gene TRBJ1-1; 7 bases are shared with TRBD1. This CDR3 comprises 13 residues. CDR1 is GTSNPN, CDR2 SVGIG, per germline (reference sequence). The CDR3 loop reads CAYQQGTVTNAFF. In DNA form, the CDR3 reads TGTGCTTATCAACAGGGGACGGTGACGAATGCTTTCTTT.

This clone appeared a single time. The chain combines TRBV9 with TRBJ1-1, with 9 bases lining up with TRBD1. Losses at the gene ends were 4 bases for V and 1 base for J; bases not matched to a gene: 2. CDR1 is SGDLS, CDR2 YYNGEE, per germline. The CDR3 length is 14 residues. The CDR3 spells CASSRQGGNTEAFF. DNA of the CDR3: TGTGCCAGCAGCCGACAGGGGGGGAACACTGAAGCTTTCTTT.

This chain links TRBV6-5 with TRBJ1-5, with 9 nucleotides matching TRBD1. Germline CDR1 and CDR2: MNHEY and SVGAGI. V shed 5 bases, J shed 6 bases, and the junction held 2 bases outside the gene matches. The CDR3 spans 13 residues. CDR3 sequence (DNA): TGTGCCAGCAGTACAGGGGGCGGTCAGCCCCAGCATTTT. It translates to CASSTGGGQPQHF.

The gene calls are TRBV30 and TRBJ2-1; 8 positions agree with TRBD1. V was pared by 3 bases and J by 5 bases, with 9 bases of the junction left unmatched. CDR3 size: 15 residues. CDR1 and CDR2 from the germline V gene are GTSNPN and SVGIG (reference sequence). In DNA, the CDR3 is TGTGCCTGGAGCCAACCAGGGGGCAACCACAATGAGCAGTTCTTC. Protein sequence: CAWSQPGGNHNEQFF.

The rearrangement uses TRBV28 and TRBJ1-2, with TRBD1 matching over 9 bases. This CDR3 spans 15 amino acids. CDR1 is MDHEN, CDR2 SYDVKM, per germline. V was clipped by 5 bases and J by 2 bases; unmatched bases: 6. CDR3 coding DNA: TGTGCCAGCAGTCAAGCCGGGACAGGGAACTATGGCTACACCTTC. This translates into CASSQAGTGNYGYTF.

This clone was detected only once. The CDR3 sequence is CSVEVARGNEAFF. The CDR3 DNA sequence: TGCAGCGTTGAAGTAGCCAGGGGGAATGAAGCTTTCTTT. The chain uses TRBV29-1 and TRBJ1-1, with 7 bases fitting TRBD1. In germline, CDR1 is SQVTM, CDR2 ANQGSEA. The CDR3 loop spans 13 amino acids. V trimming: 1 base; J trimming: 7 bases; junction bases outside the gene matches: 6.

Only a few counts were recorded for this clone. V usage is TRBV7-9 and J usage is TRBJ2-4, with D maybe TRBD1 (5 bases). Trimming pared 4 bases from V and 5 bases from J, leaving 18 bases between. The CDR3 sequence is 16 residues long. Germline-derived CDR1 and CDR2 are SEHNR and FQNEAQ (reference sequence). CDR3 bases: TGTGCCAGCAGCTCCATCAGGGTTGAGAGAGAAAACATTCAGTACTTC. Amino acids: CASSSIRVERENIQYF.

The rearrangement links TRBV7-3 to TRBJ1-1, with TRBD1 as a possible D gene (5 bases). This CDR3 has 17 amino acids. Germline-derived CDR1 and CDR2 are SGHTA and FQGTGA. The V end was cut by 4 bases, the J end by 1 base, with 19 bases between. The chain's CDR3 is CASSSPLLTASNTEAFF. CDR3 nucleotides: TGTGCCAGCAGCTCTCCTTTACTGACAGCTTCGAACACTGAAGCTTTCTTT.

The chain links TRBV19 to TRBJ2-5; 8 bases agree with TRBD2. V lost 3 bases and J lost 1; bases outside the gene matches: 4. This CDR3 contains 15 residues. Germline loops: CDR1 LNHDA, CDR2 SQIVND (reference sequence). CDR3 in amino acids: CASSIQRGTQETQYF. CDR3 bases: TGTGCCAGTAGTATCCAGCGGGGGACCCAAGAGACCCAGTACTTC.

This chain links TRBV18 with TRBJ2-1, with D possibly TRBD1 on 5 matching bases. The CDR3 contains 15 residues. V was clipped by 0 bases and J by 6 bases, with 12 bases between them. CDR1 and CDR2 from the germline V gene are KGHSH and LQKENI. In nucleotides, the CDR3 is TGTGCCAGCTCACCACCGGGGCTCCACGGCAATGAGCAGTTCTTC. Protein sequence: CASSPPGLHGNEQFF.

This chain uses TRBV30 with TRBJ2-3; D might be TRBD2 (7 bases). The CDR3 has 15 amino acids. V was pared by 4 bases and J by 2 bases, with 16 bases between. Germline assignment: CDR1 GTSNPN and CDR2 SVGIG (reference sequence). CDR3 sequence reads: CAWTTGGAFTDTQYF. CDR3 sequence (DNA): TGTGCCTGGACTACGGGGGGCGCCTTCACAGATACGCAGTATTTT.

The chain recombines TRBV19 with TRBJ1-2; 9 bases fit TRBD1. CDR3 size: 15 residues. J lost 6 bases, V lost 2 bases, and 7 bases had no gene match. From germline, CDR1 is LNHDA and CDR2 SQIVND (reference sequence). CDR3 residues: CASSIRDRETNGYTF. CDR3 DNA sequence: TGTGCCAGTAGTATAAGGGACAGGGAAACAAATGGCTACACCTTC.

The genes are TRBV19 and TRBJ2-3; no definite D call. This CDR3 has 13 residues. V lost 3 bases and J 2 bases, leaving 6 bases between the germline ends. Per germline, CDR1 LNHDA and CDR2 SQIVND (reference sequence). CDR3 DNA sequence: TGTGCCAGTAGTATTGTAGCCACAGATACGCAGTATTTT. Translation gives CASSIVATDTQYF.

Of note for this clone: Germline and junction disagree at one end, which may indicate a read error. The chain links TRBV6-4 to TRBJ1-2, with TRBD1 matching 8 bases. Germline V CDR1 and CDR2: MRHNA, SNTAGT. The CDR3 has 15 amino acids. CDR3 DNA sequence: TGTGCCAGCAGTGACCCACCGACAGGGGTCTATGTCTACACCTTC. As protein: CASSDPPTGVYVYTF.

The J gene is TRBJ2-7, the V gene TRBV9, with D possibly TRBD2 on 6 matching bases. Trimming cost V 4 bases and J 0 bases, with 17 bases left between them. Germline CDR1 and CDR2: SGDLS and YYNGEE. The CDR3 totals 16 residues. CDR3 in amino acids: CASSPQSGTFSYEQYF. In DNA, the CDR3 is TGTGCCAGCAGCCCCCAATCCGGGACTTTCTCCTACGAGCAGTACTTC.

There are a few counts of this clone. The gene calls are TRBV30 and TRBJ1-2; no clear D. Trimming removed 2 bases from V and 7 bases from J, with 8 bases in between. The CDR3 consists of 11 residues. The germline CDR1 and CDR2 sequences are GTSNPN and SVGIG (reference sequence). CDR3 coding DNA: TGTGCCTGGAGTTCTGGACTTGGCTACACCTTC. Its translation is CAWSSGLGYTF.

This clone was observed a few times. The chain employs TRBV7-9 and TRBJ1-2; 7 nucleotides agree with TRBD1. This CDR3 comprises 15 residues. Germline V lookup: CDR1 SEHNR, CDR2 FQNEAQ (reference sequence). J was trimmed by 4 bases and V by 1 base; bases with no gene match: 6. The CDR3 region has the DNA TGTGCCAGCAGCTTAGGGCAGGGGGGAACCTATGGCTACACCTTC. Translating gives CASSLGQGGTYGYTF.

A single count supports this clone. The rearrangement uses TRBV7-2 and TRBJ2-2, with a tentative D call TRBD1 (6 bases). The V end was cut by 7 bases, the J end by 7 bases, with 22 bases between. Looked up from germline, CDR1 is SGHTA and CDR2 is FQGNSA. The CDR3 is made up of 16 amino acids. The CDR3 DNA is TGTGCCAGCAACCGACGGTGGATAGGGGGAATCGGGGAGCTGTTTTTT. Its translation: CASNRRWIGGIGELFF.

The chain is built from TRBV5-5 and TRBJ1-1; D perhaps matches TRBD1 (5 bases). V was trimmed by 4 bases and J by 1 base, leaving 14 bases between them. Germline loops: CDR1 SGHKS, CDR2 YYEKEE (reference sequence). The CDR3 spans 15 residues. CDR3 protein: CASSARGWSNTEAFF. The CDR3 region has the DNA TGTGCCAGCAGCGCCCGGGGGTGGTCGAACACTGAAGCTTTCTTT.

Remarks on this clone: A junction end diverges from the germline sequence, so it may reflect a read error. The chain links TRBV6-6 to TRBJ2-5; no firm D call. Germline V gene sequence: CDR1 MNHNY, CDR2 SVGAGI (reference sequence). This CDR3 contains 12 residues. CDR3 amino acids: CASSYSREIQYF. The DNA for the CDR3 is TGTGCCAGCAGTTACTCGAGAGAGATCCAGTACTTC.

The chain carries TRBV27 and TRBJ2-4; 14 nucleotides agree with TRBD2. The CDR3 runs 18 residues. Germline values: CDR1 MNHEY, CDR2 SMNVEV (reference sequence). Trimming cost V 7 bases and J 3 bases; bases outside gene matches: 11. This CDR3 is CASKRLAGGPSGKNIQYF. In nucleotides, the CDR3 is TGTGCCAGCAAACGACTAGCGGGGGGGCCAAGCGGCAAAAACATTCAGTACTTC.